This T cell receptor beta chain comes out of a study of shared T cell receptors in the human thymus. Germline lookup yields CDR1 SGDLS and CDR2 YYNGEE. J lost 0 bases, V lost 4 bases, and 6 bases had no gene match. The CDR3 totals 15 residues. As concerns this clone: Distinct nucleotide sequences in the sample also encode this CDR3.

Data came from immunoSEQ multiplex PCR; TCRdb stores just in-frame clones and leaves some out. The table shows under 700,000 clones, with around 82% occurring only once. This sample was also put to use in a study of human thymus T cells. From that study: The source of the thymus tissue was resections taken during corrective heart surgery. There appeared to be biased usage of V and J genes in thymic and blood repertoires.

The chain is built from TRBV9 and TRBJ1-2, with TRBD1 matching over 7 bases. The clonotype comes from a boy under two years old with a congenital heart defect. Sequencing input: thymocytes. The CDR3 is CASSLRQGPNYGYTF. The CDR3 region has the DNA TGTGCCAGCAGCCTCCGACAGGGTCCTAACTATGGCTACACCTTC. The whole variable domain, filled in from reference TRBV9 and TRBJ1-2, reads DSGVTQTPKHLITATGQRVTLRCSPRSGDLSVYWYQQSLDQGLQFLIQYYNGEERAKGNILERFSAQQFPDLHSELNLSSLELGDSALYFCASSLRQGPNYGYTFGSGTRLTVV.